The following is a T cell receptor beta chain sequence with its context. Its antigen is as yet unknown. This sample was included in a study of radiotherapy plus CTLA-4 blockade in lung cancer. The length of the CDR3 is 15 residues. The germline V gene has CDR1 SGDLS and CDR2 YYNGEE. V was pared by 7 bases and J by 5 bases, with 21 bases between. TCRdb's copy holds only in-frame clones and misses some; the assay was immunoSEQ multiplex PCR. This table has roughly 35,000 clones, roughly 79% appearing once. Study-wide results and limits: Response, reportedly, was best predicted by interferon-beta along with early blood T cell clone dynamics. Tumor-derived TCR clones expanded in blood after radiotherapy plus ipilimumab.

The sequence was collected from a human donor with non-small cell lung cancer that progressed on radiotherapy plus ipilimumab. The rearrangement links TRBV9 to TRBJ1-1; D possibly corresponds to TRBD1 (5 bases). The sequencing used peripheral blood, collected from a patient treated with radiotherapy plus ipilimumab. CDR3 sequence reads: CASLLVGGKGTEAFF. The CDR3 nucleotides are TGTGCCAGCCTTCTCGTGGGGGGTAAGGGAACTGAAGCTTTCTTT.